This record concerns one TCR beta chain sequence. Its antigen remains unidentified. Produced via immunoSEQ multiplex PCR; TCRdb's table is partial and in-frame only. This table has roughly 140,000 clones, approximately 88% appearing once. J lost 3 bases, V lost 1 base, and 3 bases had no gene match. The CDR3 is made up of 16 amino acids. Germline V gene sequence: CDR1 SGHNT, CDR2 YENEEA. The sample belongs to a study of radiation and T cells in renal cell carcinoma. Whole-study findings and limits: Without pretreatment biopsies, baseline tumor clonotype presence was undetermined.

Time point here: blood 2 weeks post-SBRT. The treatment here: 15 Gy SBRT to primary tumor, nephrectomy 4 weeks later. After SBRT, blood was collected at 2 and 4 weeks, plus baseline. This chain connects TRBV11-3 to TRBJ2-2; TRBD1 agrees at 9 bases. The clonotype comes from a woman between 50 and 59 years old with renal cell carcinoma. The source material was blood, sampled from a patient whose treatment included radiotherapy and nephrectomy. CDR3 in amino acids: CASSLGTGVDTGELFF. The CDR3, as DNA: TGTGCCAGCAGCTTAGGGACAGGGGTTGACACCGGGGAGCTGTTTTTT.